Listed below are T cell receptor beta chains from one sample, sequenced in a study of regulatory T cells in long-lasting Graves disease. Each CDR3 protein is one row after TCRdb ran MiXCR on the multiplex PCR reads. The sample contains roughly 500,000 distinct CDR3 sequences, 20% to 25% of which appear only once. Material: peripheral blood mononuclear cells (PBMCs), obtained when the disease was refractory, from a patient treated with antithyroid drugs. The source is a female donor with Graves disease. CDR3s include the opening cysteine and the closing phenylalanine or tryptophan. The D gene is left open where the match is weak. For some rows the clone size is stated as once, few or many, or as a class when expanded; others skip it.

NA	TRBV5-6	TRBJ1-2	few	TGTGCCAGCAGCTTGGTGCAGGGCGACTATGGCTACACCTTC	CASSLVQGDYGYTF
NA	TRBV27	TRBJ1-5	few	TGTGCCAGCAGCACAGGGATGGGTCAGCCCCAGCATTTT	CASSTGMGQPQHF
NA	TRBV7-8	TRBJ2-2	few	TGTGCCAGCAGCTGGGTGGAGGGGACCGGGGAGCTGTTTTTT	CASSWVEGTGELFF
NA	TRBV12-3/TRBV12-4	TRBJ1-5	few	TGTGCCACCGCTCCCGAGGAGAATCAGCCCCAGCATTTT	CATAPEENQPQHF
TRBD2	TRBV7-9	TRBJ2-2	few	TGTGCCAGCAGCCCCTCGGGGAGGGGTGGTACCGGGGAGCTGTTTTTT	CASSPSGRGGTGELFF
TRBD1	TRBV5-1	TRBJ1-6	once	TGCGCCAGCAGCGCTGGACAGGGGGGAGCCTATAATTCACCCCTCCACTTT	CASSAGQGGAYNSPLHF
NA	TRBV3-1	TRBJ2-1	once	TGTGCCAGCAGCCGCCCCGGGACTGACAATGAGCAGTTCTTC	CASSRPGTDNEQFF
NA	TRBV3-1	TRBJ2-5	NA	TGTGCCAGCAGCCAAGCCGAAGGAGGGCCGCTCCAAGAGACCCAGTACTTC	CASSQAEGGPLQETQYF
NA	TRBV2	TRBJ2-3	once	TGTGCCAGCACCCGATCGGGGGCCGATACGCAGTATTTT	CASTRSGADTQYF
NA	TRBV5-1	TRBJ1-2	NA	TGCGCCAGCAGCTTGAGGCAGGAGGGTGGCTACACCTTC	CASSLRQEGGYTF
TRBD1	TRBV27	TRBJ1-6	many	TGTGCCAGCAGTCCACAGGACAGGTTAAATTCACCCCTCCACTTT	CASSPQDRLNSPLHF
NA	TRBV28	TRBJ2-1	few	TGTGCCAGCAGTTCTCCCTCCGGAGGCCCCAATGAGCAGTTCTTC	CASSSPSGGPNEQFF
TRBD2	TRBV6-1	TRBJ2-7	many	TGTGCCAGCAATCCTAGCGGGGGATACTACGAGCAGTACTTC	CASNPSGGYYEQYF
NA	TRBV28	TRBJ2-7	many	TGTGCCAGCAGCCCACCTTTTAGCCCCTCGGGGGAGCAGTACTTC	CASSPPFSPSGEQYF
TRBD1	TRBV28	TRBJ2-3	NA	TGTGCCAGCACTGCCGGGACAGATACAGATACGCAGTATTTT	CASTAGTDTDTQYF
NA	TRBV20-1	TRBJ2-7	many	TGCAGTGCTAGTTGGGCAAGGGGCTACTACGAGCAGTACTTC	CSASWARGYYEQYF
NA	TRBV20-1	TRBJ1-1	NA	TGCAGTGCTTCTAATTACCTTGGTGCTTTCTTT	CSASNYLGAFF
NA	TRBV5-1	TRBJ1-2	NA	TGCGCCAGCAGCTTGAGCCAACAGGGAGATCTCTATGGCTACACCTTC	CASSLSQQGDLYGYTF
NA	TRBV10-3	TRBJ1-1	NA	TGTGCCATCACGAGTACGAACACTGAAGCTTTCTTT	CAITSTNTEAFF
TRBD2	TRBV5-4	TRBJ2-5	few	TGTGCCAGCAGCTCCGGGACTAGCGGGAGGGACCAAGAGACCCAGTACTTC	CASSSGTSGRDQETQYF
NA	TRBV28	TRBJ2-7	many	TGTGCCAGCACACATCGGCAGGAACGAGGACTCTACGAGCAGTACTTC	CASTHRQERGLYEQYF
NA	TRBV19	TRBJ1-2	many	TGTGCCAGTAGTATGTTGGAGGTTGGCTACACCTTC	CASSMLEVGYTF
TRBD1	TRBV3-1	TRBJ1-2	few	TGTGCCAGCAGCCACGGGACAGGGACTAGCTCCACCTTC	CASSHGTGTSSTF
TRBD1	TRBV20-1	TRBJ2-7	few	TGCAGTGCTAGAGATAGACAGGGGGCTGGCGAGCAGTACTTC	CSARDRQGAGEQYF
TRBD2	TRBV13	TRBJ2-5	many	TGTGCCAGCAGCGCCCCCCGGGGCCTAGCGGGAGGAAGAGGAGAGACCCAGTACTTC	CASSAPRGLAGGRGETQYF
NA	TRBV7-2	TRBJ2-4	many	TGTGCCAGCAGCTTAGAATCCAGGGTAGCCAAAAACATTCAGTACTTC	CASSLESRVAKNIQYF
NA	TRBV5-1	TRBJ1-2	NA	TGCGCCAGCAATCGGGCAGAAGCTAACTATGGCTACACCTTC	CASNRAEANYGYTF
NA	TRBV5-1	TRBJ1-4	NA	TGCGCCAGCAGCTTTGGGGGGGCTGCTAATGGAAAACTGTTTTTT	CASSFGGAANGKLFF
NA	TRBV5-6	TRBJ2-7	NA	TGTGCCAGCAGCTTGATGGGTTTCTACGAGCAGTACTTC	CASSLMGFYEQYF
TRBD1	TRBV28	TRBJ1-6	NA	TGTGCCAGCAGTTTATTCCCGGGACAGTATAATTCACCCCTCCACTTT	CASSLFPGQYNSPLHF
NA	TRBV3-1	TRBJ1-2	many	TGTGCCAGCAGCCGTAACAGGGATGGCTACACCTTC	CASSRNRDGYTF
TRBD1	TRBV12-3/TRBV12-4	TRBJ2-4	many	TGTGCCAGCAGTTCGGACAGGGCGATCCTCAACATTCAGTACTTC	CASSSDRAILNIQYF
NA	TRBV7-3	TRBJ2-7	few	TGTGCCAGCAGCCCCTCAGCCGGCTACGAGCAGTACTTC	CASSPSAGYEQYF
NA	TRBV29-1	TRBJ1-1	NA	TGCAGCGTTTCAGGGGCCGCTCACATGAACACTGAAGCTTTCTTT	CSVSGAAHMNTEAFF
NA	TRBV7-2	TRBJ2-5	many	TGTGCCAGCAGCCCACTCGTCCAAGAGACCCAGTACTTC	CASSPLVQETQYF
TRBD1	TRBV28	TRBJ1-4	many	TGTGCCAGCAGTTCCCCACAGGGGGCAGGGGAAAAACTGTTTTTT	CASSSPQGAGEKLFF
NA	TRBV7-2	TRBJ1-1	many	TGTGCCAGCAGCTGGGGCCCGCTGGGGCGCGGCACTGAAGCTTTCTTT	CASSWGPLGRGTEAFF
TRBD1	TRBV6-1	TRBJ2-5	many	TGTGCCAGCACCAGGGGACAGGGGAGGGGAGAGACCCAGTACTTC	CASTRGQGRGETQYF
TRBD2	TRBV6-2/TRBV6-3	TRBJ2-3	NA	TGTGCCAGCAGGCCCCGCAACGGGAGGTCGACAGATACGCAGTATTTT	CASRPRNGRSTDTQYF
TRBD1	TRBV10-3	TRBJ2-5	many	TGTGCCATCAGTGAGTCTTCAGCGGACAGGGCCAAAGAAGAGACCCAGTACTTC	CAISESSADRAKEETQYF